The rows below give T cell receptor beta chains drawn from one sample of a study of T cell repertoires in cytomegalovirus infection. TCRdb processed the reads anew with MiXCR; each CDR3 protein has one entry. The profile shows under 350,000 distinct CDR3 sequences, 8% to 10% of them singletons. Sequenced material: PBMCs. These receptors came from a human donor in good health (CMV status not recorded). Some clones in this sample may be carry-over from other donors' samples. The conserved cysteine and the conserved F or W are not part of the CDR3 here.

>13|TRBV15|TRBJ2-7
ATSRDRDRPYEQY
>12|TRBV2|TRBJ1-4
AIHSGTGIEKLF
>14|TRBV20-1|TRBJ1-3
SASLGGPSSGNTIY
>13|TRBV20-1|TRBJ2-5
SARGSPGAGETQY
>13|TRBV7-8|TRBJ2-7
ASSHRMEQAYEQY
>11|TRBV18|TRBJ2-2
ASSEQGTGELF
>16|TRBV20-1|TRBJ1-5
SARDRTGEIGSNQPQH
>11|TRBV5-5|TRBJ2-5
ASSLTGSETQY
>14|TRBV7-2|TRBJ2-6
ASSLIGGSGANVLT
>15|TRBV6-5|TRBJ1-2
ASSYSKSGDPNYGYT
>12|TRBV2|TRBJ1-2
ASRHRDARNGYT
>12|TRBV7-9|TRBJ2-7
ASSLPGLAYEQY
>15|TRBV4-1|TRBJ2-3
ASSQNVGLLGADTQY
>12|TRBV6-5|TRBJ2-2
ASSYGGNPGELF
>14|TRBV12-5|TRBJ1-6
ASGPTGGQGRSPLH
>17|TRBV20-1|TRBJ2-2
SARDLGQGAFQNTGELF
>11|TRBV9|TRBJ2-5
ASSVGLEETQY
>12|TRBV7-8|TRBJ1-1
ASSTGTRNTEAF
>12|TRBV28|TRBJ1-3
ASSSETQGNTIY
>15|TRBV6-5|TRBJ2-3
ASSYSPATSSTDTQY
>10|TRBV6-2/TRBV6-3|TRBJ2-7
ASSGQAVEQY
>10|TRBV19|TRBJ1-2
ASSNQLRGYT
>12|TRBV20-1|TRBJ1-1
SAIFVPANTEAF
>14|TRBV7-6|TRBJ2-1
ASSLIAGAQGNEQF
>12|TRBV7-2|TRBJ1-6
ASSPGTGFTPLH
>13|TRBV19|TRBJ1-2
ASSIGPDFPYGYT
>11|TRBV25-1|TRBJ1-6
ASRGQGNSPLH
>12|TRBV18|TRBJ1-5
ASSQSKGRQPQH
>10|TRBV24-1|TRBJ2-2
ATQVQTGELF
>14|TRBV7-9|TRBJ1-1
ASSSADKGMNTEAF
>11|TRBV3-1|TRBJ2-3
ASSQSRADTQY
>12|TRBV2|TRBJ2-2
ASREFETTGELF
>12|TRBV7-2|TRBJ1-2
ASSPGPGEYGYT
>14|TRBV6-6|TRBJ2-3
ASKPHLAGVADTQY
>13|TRBV14|TRBJ1-1
ASSQEWGRNTEAF
>13|TRBV9|TRBJ1-2
ASSPTTGGYGGYT
>12|TRBV20-1|TRBJ1-5
SARGKREGEPQH
>15|TRBV28|TRBJ2-5
ASSPRRDYVIQETQY
>14|TRBV5-6|TRBJ2-3
ASSLPGRYTLDTQY
>12|TRBV12-3/TRBV12-4|TRBJ1-5
ASSFSRRNQPQH
>11|TRBV18|TRBJ2-7
ASSPGTGGKQY
>14|TRBV4-2|TRBJ2-7
ASSQGGTLESYEQY
>14|TRBV20-1|TRBJ2-3
SARDGRTGRLQVQY
>12|TRBV28|TRBJ1-6
ASSSSSVYSPLH
>13|TRBV4-2|TRBJ1-1
ASSRGISVNTEAF
>13|TRBV5-1|TRBJ1-6
ASSLKTGPDSPLH
>14|TRBV7-6|TRBJ1-1
ASSSLTGSVVAEAF
>13|TRBV7-9|TRBJ1-3
ASSPGGRVGNTIY
>12|TRBV14|TRBJ1-2
ASSPSLTGYGYT
>12|TRBV12-3/TRBV12-4|TRBJ2-5
ASTPPAGQETQY
>16|TRBV11-2|TRBJ2-1
ASSFRPSGTPSYNEQF